What follows are 29 T cell receptor beta chains derived from one specimen sequenced in a study of control samples from healthy donors and cancer patients. TCRdb keeps only in-frame clones here, not all; method: immunoSEQ multiplex PCR. The data contain 130,000 to 150,000 clones, approximately 91% of them singletons. The sample comprised blood. The receptors derive from a man younger than 40 in good health.

This clone appeared once. This CDR3 is CAITRERSLSGNTIYF. Written as DNA, the CDR3 is TGTGCCATCACCCGGGAAAGGTCCCTCTCTGGAAACACCATATATTTT. V gene TRBV10-3 combines with J gene TRBJ1-3; D gene ambiguous. CDR3 size: 16 residues. Germline CDR1 is ENHRY and CDR2 is SYGVKD. Trimming removed 7 bases at V and 0 bases at J, with 16 bases between.

The chain uses TRBV3-1 (or the pseudogene TRBV3-2) and TRBJ2-5, with 13 positions matching TRBD2. The length of the CDR3 is 15 residues. J lost 5 bases, V lost 4 bases, and 4 bases had no gene match. In germline, CDR1 is LGHDT, CDR2 YNNKEL (reference sequence). CDR3 amino acids: CASSLGLAGAETQYF. In nucleotides, the CDR3 is TGTGCCAGCAGCCTAGGACTAGCGGGAGCTGAGACCCAGTACTTC.

The chain recombines TRBV6-5 with TRBJ2-1; no clear D. This CDR3 is 14 amino acids long. Germline lookup yields CDR1 MNHEY and CDR2 SVGAGI. The V end lost 3 bases, the J end lost 3 bases, and 9 bases lay between the germline ends. CDR3 nucleotide sequence: TGTGCCAGCAGTTATCATCCAGTCTACAATGAGCAGTTCTTC. The encoded protein is CASSYHPVYNEQFF.

V gene TRBV11-2 combines with J gene TRBJ2-7, with D unclear. V lost 5 bases, J lost 4 bases, and 12 bases lay in between. The CDR3 is 13 amino acids. Germline V gene sequence: CDR1 SGHAT, CDR2 FQNNGV. The DNA for the CDR3 is TGTGCCAGCAGCCCCGCCCCATGGTACGAGCAGTACTTC. Translated, it gives CASSPAPWYEQYF.

The chain is built from TRBV6-2 or TRBV6-3 and TRBJ2-3; D gene ambiguous. CDR3 length equals 11 residues. Trimming stripped 6 bases from V and 7 bases from J, with 8 bases between. Germline V CDR1 and CDR2: MNHEY, SVGEGT. CDR3 DNA sequence: TGTGCCAGCAGCCACGTAAATACGCAGTATTTT. It specifies CASSHVNTQYF.

This clone was detected once. This sequence joins TRBV19 and TRBJ1-5; the D is unclear. Deletions cut 6 bases from V and 0 bases from J, with 9 bases between. Germline CDR1 reads LNHDA; CDR2 reads SQIVND (reference sequence). CDR3 size: 14 residues. The CDR3 DNA reads TGTGCCAGTAGGGACGGACCTAGCAATCAGCCCCAGCATTTT. Its protein is CASRDGPSNQPQHF.

This clone turned up a few times. The rearrangement links TRBV9 to TRBJ1-1; D is possibly TRBD1 (6 bases). CDR1 and CDR2 from the germline V gene are SGDLS and YYNGEE. The germline V and J ends were trimmed by 0 bases and 7 bases, with 13 bases remaining between them. This CDR3 is 14 amino acids long. CDR3 in amino acids: CASSVDGGVGEAFF. CDR3 bases: TGTGCCAGCAGCGTAGATGGGGGCGTGGGTGAAGCTTTCTTT. The full variable domain, with the rest looked up from reference TRBV9 and TRBJ1-1, is DSGVTQTPKHLITATGQRVTLRCSPRSGDLSVYWYQQSLDQGLQFLIQYYNGEERAKGNILERFSAQQFPDLHSELNLSSLELGDSALYFCASSVDGGVGEAFFGQGTRLTVV.

The chain joins TRBV7-3 to TRBJ2-1; D possibly matches TRBD1 or TRBD2 (5 bases each). This CDR3 spans 16 amino acids. The ends were cut back, 5 bases at V and 7 bases at J, with 21 bases in the middle. Germline CDR1 reads SGHTA; CDR2 reads FQGTGA. The DNA of the CDR3 is TGTGCCAGCAGCCCATTTAGTGGGGGAGTGGTTAATGAGCAGTTCTTC. Encoded protein: CASSPFSGGVVNEQFF. The complete variable domain, with remaining parts taken from reference TRBV7-3 and TRBJ2-1, reads GAGVSQTPSNKVTEKGKYVELRCDPISGHTALYWYRQSLGQGPEFLIYFQGTGAADDSGLPNDRFFAVRPEGSVSTLKIQRTERGDSAVYLCASSPFSGGVVNEQFFGPGTRLTVL.

This clone was seen a handful of times. The V and J genes are TRBV4-3 and TRBJ1-1; D may be TRBD1 (6 bases). CDR3 length: 15 amino acids. The germline CDR1 and CDR2 sequences are LGHNA and YSLEER. V gave up 4 bases and J gave up 5 bases, with 17 bases separating them. The CDR3 here is CASSLNRELGTEAFF. The CDR3 bases are TGCGCCAGCAGCCTGAACAGGGAATTAGGGACTGAAGCTTTCTTT.

The chain links TRBV7-8 to TRBJ2-2, with 7 bases fitting TRBD2. Germline loops: CDR1 SGHVS, CDR2 FQNEAQ. This CDR3 region has 15 residues. Unmatched junction bases numbered 4, after V lost 2 bases and J lost 4 bases. The CDR3 is CASSLRGRGTGELFF. Written as DNA, the CDR3 is TGTGCCAGCAGCTTACGCGGGAGAGGCACCGGGGAGCTGTTTTTT.

This rearrangement joins TRBV7-9 to TRBJ2-5; 13 bases agree with TRBD2. This CDR3 contains 18 residues. Germline assignment: CDR1 SEHNR and CDR2 FQNEAQ (reference sequence). Unmatched junction bases numbered 9, after V lost 3 bases and J lost 2 bases. The CDR3 DNA follows: TGTGCCAGCAGCTTCTTCTTAGGACTAGCGGGGGAGCAAGAGACCCAGTACTTC. Amino acids: CASSFFLGLAGEQETQYF.

The chain joins TRBV21-1 to TRBJ2-1; TRBD2, the D gene given by the table, was not confirmed from the DNA. TRBV21-1 represents a pseudogene. CDR3 length: 15 residues. The CDR3 loop reads CASSTRLAVSNEQFF. DNA of the CDR3: TGTGCCAGCAGCACTCGACTAGCGGTTTCGAATGAGCAGTTCTTC.

This chain's CDR3 is CASSYGTSGPQYF. CDR3 coding DNA: TGTGCCAGCAGTTACGGGACTAGCGGGCCGCAGTACTTC. This rearrangement joins TRBV6-5 to TRBJ2-7; 12 bases agree with TRBD2. The germline V gene has CDR1 MNHEY and CDR2 SVGAGI. With 2 bases clipped from V and 9 bases from J, the junction kept 2 bases outside the gene matches. The CDR3 loop spans 13 amino acids.

The genes are TRBV9 and TRBJ2-7, with 12 positions matching TRBD2. The CDR3 loop spans 17 amino acids. Germline assignment: CDR1 SGDLS and CDR2 YYNGEE. The V and J ends lost 4 bases and 0 bases, in that order; junction bases with no gene match: 8. The CDR3 is CASSPELAGGRSYEQYF. In DNA, the CDR3 is TGTGCCAGCAGCCCAGAACTAGCGGGAGGCCGCTCCTACGAGCAGTACTTC.

The chain has TRBV9 and TRBJ1-3; weak D call: TRBD1 (5 bases). Trimming cost V 6 bases and J 4 bases, with 8 bases left between them. Germline loops: CDR1 SGDLS, CDR2 YYNGEE. This CDR3 has 12 amino acids. In nucleotides, the CDR3 is TGTGCCAGCATGGGGGACGGAAACACCATATATTTT. This encodes CASMGDGNTIYF.

The J gene is TRBJ2-7, the V gene TRBV3-1 (or the pseudogene TRBV3-2); D might be TRBD1 (5 bases). V lost 8 bases and J 5 bases, leaving 10 bases between the germline ends. Per the germline V gene, CDR1 is LGHDT and CDR2 is YNNKEL (reference sequence). The CDR3 consists of 11 residues. The CDR3 nucleotides are TGTGCCAGCGGGGCAGGAGACGAGCAGTACTTC. As protein: CASGAGDEQYF.

About this clone: Other DNA sequences of this sample code for an identical CDR3. The rearrangement links TRBV29-1 to TRBJ2-2; 10 bases align to TRBD1. The CDR3 has 13 amino acids. CDR1 is SQVTM and CDR2 is ANQGSEA in the germline V gene. The J segment lost 3 bases and the V segment lost 7 bases, leaving 2 bases of the junction unmatched. The CDR3 loop is CSAGQGDTGELFF. The CDR3 DNA follows: TGCAGCGCTGGACAGGGGGACACCGGGGAGCTGTTTTTT.

V is TRBV24-1 and J is TRBJ1-2; the D is unclear. Looked up from germline, CDR1 is KGHDR and CDR2 is SFDVKD. The V gene lost 3 bases and the J gene lost 10 bases, with 11 bases spanning the gap. The CDR3 covers 12 residues. The CDR3 spells CATSDRDVAYTF. The DNA of the CDR3 is TGTGCCACCAGTGATCGAGACGTCGCCTACACCTTC.

The chain combines TRBV6-5 with TRBJ1-1; 7 positions agree with TRBD1. Germline assignment: CDR1 MNHEY and CDR2 SVGAGI. The CDR3 runs 14 residues. With V trimmed by 2 bases and J by 5 bases, 5 bases remained unmatched. The CDR3 DNA reads as TGTGCCAGCAGTTACAGCGGCAGGGGGACTGAAGCTTTCTTT. This encodes CASSYSGRGTEAFF.

The J gene is TRBJ2-7, the V gene TRBV30; TRBD1 might be the D (5 bases). Trimming pared 5 bases from V and 2 bases from J, leaving 13 bases between. Germline CDR1 is GTSNPN and CDR2 is SVGIG (reference sequence). This CDR3 comprises 13 residues. This CDR3 reads CAWLPDNAYEQYF. CDR3 in DNA: TGTGCCTGGCTGCCGGACAACGCCTACGAGCAGTACTTC.

The gene calls are TRBV5-5 and TRBJ2-6; 7 bases map to TRBD1. Unmatched junction bases numbered 4, after V lost 1 base and J lost 6 bases. Germline values: CDR1 SGHKS, CDR2 YYEKEE (reference sequence). The CDR3 consists of 15 residues. CDR3 nucleotides: TGTGCCAGCAGCTTGCAGGGGGATATGGCCAACGTCCTGACTTTC. Residues: CASSLQGDMANVLTF.

The gene calls are TRBV5-5 and TRBJ2-1; 10 bases match TRBD2. Trimming removed 2 bases from V and 10 bases from J; junction bases left unmatched: 12. CDR1 and CDR2 (germline): SGHKS, YYEKEE (reference sequence). The length of the CDR3 is 16 residues. CDR3 in amino acids: CASSLWTSGGASEQFF. The CDR3, as DNA: TGTGCCAGCAGCTTATGGACTAGCGGAGGGGCCTCGGAGCAGTTCTTC.

In DNA, the CDR3 is TGTGCCAGCAGCCCGACTAGCGATAACCAAGAGACCCAGTACTTC. Translating it yields CASSPTSDNQETQYF. This chain joins TRBV3-1 (or the pseudogene TRBV3-2) and TRBJ2-5; the match to TRBD2 covers 8 bases. This CDR3 comprises 15 residues. Germline values: CDR1 LGHDT, CDR2 YNNKEL (reference sequence). The junction had 4 bases not matched to a gene; V was cut back by 4 bases and J by 0 bases.

This clone was counted a single time. The CDR3 here is CASSPPRERGGYTF. CDR3 coding DNA: TGTGCCAGCTCACCACCCAGGGAGCGGGGAGGCTACACCTTC. The chain combines TRBV18 with TRBJ1-2; tentative D call: TRBD1 (5 bases). The CDR3 spans 14 residues. Germline CDR1 is KGHSH and CDR2 is LQKENI. The germline V and J ends were trimmed by 0 bases and 8 bases, with 13 bases remaining between them.

This chain uses TRBV11-2 with TRBJ1-6, with unresolved D. This CDR3 spans 13 amino acids. The V gene lost 5 bases and the J gene lost 9 bases, with 11 bases spanning the gap. The germline CDR1 and CDR2 sequences are SGHAT and FQNNGV. CDR3 DNA: TGTGCCAGCAGCCCCTTTTTGTTTTCACCCCTCCACTTT. Its translation is CASSPFLFSPLHF.

This clone was counted once. J is TRBJ1-2 and V is TRBV7-6; a weak D match, TRBD1 (5 bases). CDR1 is SGHVS and CDR2 is FNYEAQ in the germline V gene. The V and J ends lost 5 bases and 2 bases respectively, with 12 bases between them. This CDR3 is 14 amino acids long. CDR3: CASSPTTVNYGYTF. CDR3 nucleotide sequence: TGTGCCAGCAGCCCGACGACAGTCAACTATGGCTACACCTTC.

The genes are TRBV5-6 and TRBJ2-5; possible D gene TRBD2, 5 bases. Germline lookup yields CDR1 SGHDT and CDR2 YYEEEE. The CDR3 runs to 16 residues. V gave up 0 bases and J gave up 3 bases, with 15 bases separating them. The CDR3 is CASSLAIFGVKETQYF. CDR3 sequence (DNA): TGTGCCAGCAGCTTGGCAATTTTCGGGGTAAAAGAGACCCAGTACTTC.

This clone was seen only a few times. The chain combines TRBV18 with TRBJ2-7; 13 nucleotides align to TRBD2. The CDR3 runs to 13 residues. The trim removed 0 bases at V and 10 bases at J, leaving 0 bases unmatched. Germline CDR1 and CDR2: KGHSH and LQKENI. This CDR3 is CASSPPGLAGQYF. The CDR3 DNA is TGTGCCAGCTCACCACCGGGACTAGCGGGACAGTACTTC. The full variable domain, in which reference TRBV18 and TRBJ2-7 provide the parts outside the CDR3, is NAGVMQNPRHLVRRRGQEARLRCSPMKGHSHVYWYRQLPEEGLKFMVYLQKENIIDESGMPKERFSAEFPKEGPSILRIQQVVRGDSAAYFCASSPPGLAGQYFGPGTRLTVT.

The chain links TRBV6-5 to TRBJ1-4; 7 nucleotides agree with TRBD1. CDR3 length: 15 amino acids. In germline, CDR1 is MNHEY, CDR2 SVGAGI. V lost 4 bases to trimming and J lost 5 bases; unmatched junction nucleotides: 7. The CDR3 protein is CASSFTGALNEKLFF. The DNA of the CDR3 is TGTGCCAGCAGTTTCACAGGGGCGCTAAATGAAAAACTGTTTTTT.